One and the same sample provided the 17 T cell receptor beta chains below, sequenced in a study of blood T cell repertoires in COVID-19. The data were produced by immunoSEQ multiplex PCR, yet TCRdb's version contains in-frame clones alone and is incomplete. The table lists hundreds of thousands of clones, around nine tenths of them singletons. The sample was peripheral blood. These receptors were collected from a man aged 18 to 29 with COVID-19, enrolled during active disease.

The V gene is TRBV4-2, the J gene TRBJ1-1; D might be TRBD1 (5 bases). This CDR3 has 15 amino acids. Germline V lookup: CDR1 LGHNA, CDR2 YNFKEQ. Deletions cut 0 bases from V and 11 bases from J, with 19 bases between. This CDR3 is CASSQETGIYPEAFF. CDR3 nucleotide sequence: TGTGCCAGCAGCCAAGAAACAGGCATATACCCGGAGGCTTTCTTT.

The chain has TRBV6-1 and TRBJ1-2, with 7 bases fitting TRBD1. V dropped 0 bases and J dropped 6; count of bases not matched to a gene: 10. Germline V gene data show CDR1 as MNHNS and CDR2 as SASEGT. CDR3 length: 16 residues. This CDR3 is CASSEASRQGTHGYTF. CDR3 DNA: TGTGCCAGCAGTGAAGCGTCCCGACAGGGAACTCATGGCTACACCTTC.

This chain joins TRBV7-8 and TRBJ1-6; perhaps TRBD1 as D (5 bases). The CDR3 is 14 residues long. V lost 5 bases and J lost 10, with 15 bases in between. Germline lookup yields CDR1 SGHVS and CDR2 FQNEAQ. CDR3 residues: CASSTGTLGSPLHF. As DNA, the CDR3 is TGTGCCAGCAGCACCGGGACTTTGGGGTCACCCCTCCACTTT.

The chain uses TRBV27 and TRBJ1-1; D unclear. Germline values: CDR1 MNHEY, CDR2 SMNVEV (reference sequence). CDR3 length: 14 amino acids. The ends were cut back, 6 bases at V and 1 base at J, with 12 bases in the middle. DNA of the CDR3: TGTGCCAGCAGGGCGGGCCCGGGGAACACTGAAGCTTTCTTT. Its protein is CASRAGPGNTEAFF.

The CDR3 DNA follows: TGTGCCAACCGGGCGGGGGCCCCCTACGAGCAGTACTTC. This encodes CANRAGAPYEQYF. The chain combines TRBV6-5 with TRBJ2-7, with a possible D match to TRBD2 (7 bases). This CDR3 contains 13 residues. Trimming took 10 bases from V and 2 from J, leaving 15 bases between them. Germline CDR1 is MNHEY and CDR2 is SVGAGI.

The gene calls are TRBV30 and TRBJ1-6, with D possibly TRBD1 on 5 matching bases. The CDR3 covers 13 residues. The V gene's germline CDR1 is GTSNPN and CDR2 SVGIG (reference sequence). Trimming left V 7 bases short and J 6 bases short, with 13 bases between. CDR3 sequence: CASATGGNSPLHF. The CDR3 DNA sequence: TGTGCCTCTGCAACAGGCGGTAATTCACCCCTCCACTTT.

The CDR3, as DNA: TGTGCCAGCAGCTTAGCGGCGGGCTCCTACAATGAGCAGTTCTTC. Protein sequence: CASSLAAGSYNEQFF. V is TRBV7-2 and J is TRBJ2-1; maybe TRBD2 (5 bases). Trimming pared 0 bases from V and 0 bases from J, leaving 6 bases between. This CDR3 is 15 amino acids long. Germline V gene sequence: CDR1 SGHTA, CDR2 FQGNSA.

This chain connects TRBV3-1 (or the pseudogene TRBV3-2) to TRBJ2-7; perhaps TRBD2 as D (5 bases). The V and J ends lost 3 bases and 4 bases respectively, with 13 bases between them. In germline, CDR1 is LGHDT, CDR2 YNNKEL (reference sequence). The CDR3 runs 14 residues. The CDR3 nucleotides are TGTGCCAGCAGCCATCCGGGATCATCGTACGAGCAGTACTTC. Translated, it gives CASSHPGSSYEQYF.

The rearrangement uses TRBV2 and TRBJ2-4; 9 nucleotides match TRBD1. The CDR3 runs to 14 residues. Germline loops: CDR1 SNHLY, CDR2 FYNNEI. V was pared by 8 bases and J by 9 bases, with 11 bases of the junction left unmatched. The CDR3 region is CASSQGGQGSIQYF. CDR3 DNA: TGTGCCAGCTCCCAGGGAGGACAGGGGAGCATTCAGTACTTC. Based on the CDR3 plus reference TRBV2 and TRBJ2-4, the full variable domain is EPEVTQTPSHQVTQMGQEVILRCVPISNHLYFYWYRQILGQKVEFLVSFYNNEISEKSEIFDDQFSVERPDGSNFTLKIRSTKLEDSAMYFCASSQGGQGSIQYFGAGTRLSVL.

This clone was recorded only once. The CDR3 DNA sequence: TGTGCCAGCTCACCGAACAGGGATCGGGAGACCCAGTACTTC. Translating gives CASSPNRDRETQYF. This chain joins TRBV18 and TRBJ2-5; a weak D match, TRBD1 (6 bases). This CDR3 contains 14 residues. With 3 bases removed from V and 5 bases from J, the gap between germline ends came to 13 bases. Germline V gives CDR1 KGHSH, CDR2 LQKENI.

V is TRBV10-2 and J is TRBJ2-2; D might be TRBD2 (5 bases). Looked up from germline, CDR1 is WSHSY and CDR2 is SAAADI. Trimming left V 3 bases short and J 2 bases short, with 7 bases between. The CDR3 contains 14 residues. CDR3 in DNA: TGCGCCAGCAGTGATCGGGGAAACACCGGGGAGCTGTTTTTT. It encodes CASSDRGNTGELFF.

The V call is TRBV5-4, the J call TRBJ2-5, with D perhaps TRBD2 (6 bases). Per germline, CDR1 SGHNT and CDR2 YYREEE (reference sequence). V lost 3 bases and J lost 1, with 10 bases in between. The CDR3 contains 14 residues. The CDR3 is CASSSWDSQETQYF. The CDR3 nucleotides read TGTGCCAGCAGCTCCTGGGACTCCCAAGAGACCCAGTACTTC.

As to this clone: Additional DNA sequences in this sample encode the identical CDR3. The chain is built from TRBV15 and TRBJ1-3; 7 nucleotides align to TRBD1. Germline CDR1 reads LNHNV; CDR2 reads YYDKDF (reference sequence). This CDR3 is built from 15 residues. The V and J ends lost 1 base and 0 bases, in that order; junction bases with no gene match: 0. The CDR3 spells CATSRGDSSGNTIYF. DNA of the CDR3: TGTGCCACCAGCAGAGGGGACAGCTCTGGAAACACCATATATTTT.

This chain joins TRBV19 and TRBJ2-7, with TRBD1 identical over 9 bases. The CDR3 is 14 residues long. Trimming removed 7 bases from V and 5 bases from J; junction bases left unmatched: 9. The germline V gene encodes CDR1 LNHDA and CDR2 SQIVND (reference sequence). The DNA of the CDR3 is TGTGCCAGTAATCAACCGGGACAGGGCAACGAGCAGTACTTC. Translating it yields CASNQPGQGNEQYF. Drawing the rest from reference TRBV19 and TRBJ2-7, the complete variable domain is DGGITQSPKYLFRKEGQNVTLSCEQNLNHDAMYWYRQDPGQGLRLIYYSQIVNDFQKGDIAEGYSVSREKKESFPLTVTSAQKNPTAFYLCASNQPGQGNEQYFGPGTRLTVT.

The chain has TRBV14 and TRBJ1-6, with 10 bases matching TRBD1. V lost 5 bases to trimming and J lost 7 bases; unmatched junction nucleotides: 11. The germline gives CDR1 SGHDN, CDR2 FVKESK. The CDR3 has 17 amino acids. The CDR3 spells CASSGRDRGSGNSPLHF. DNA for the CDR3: TGTGCCAGCAGCGGCCGGGACAGGGGCTCAGGGAATTCACCCCTCCACTTT.

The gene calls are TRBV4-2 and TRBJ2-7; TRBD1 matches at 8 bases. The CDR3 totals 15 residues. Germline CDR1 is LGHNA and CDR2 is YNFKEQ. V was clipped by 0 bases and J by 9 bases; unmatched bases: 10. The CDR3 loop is CASSQDYRGASGQYF. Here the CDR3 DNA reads TGTGCCAGCAGCCAAGATTACAGGGGGGCGAGCGGGCAGTACTTC.

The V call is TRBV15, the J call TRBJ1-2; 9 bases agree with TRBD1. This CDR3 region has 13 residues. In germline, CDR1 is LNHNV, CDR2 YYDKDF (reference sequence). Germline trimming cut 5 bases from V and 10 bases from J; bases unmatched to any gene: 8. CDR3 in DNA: TGTGCCACCAGCCCAACAGGGGGCTCTGACTACACCTTC. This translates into CATSPTGGSDYTF.